This record concerns one T cell receptor beta chain sequence. The CDR3 is 14 amino acids. The V end lost 2 bases, the J end lost 2 bases, and 9 bases lay between the germline ends. In germline, CDR1 is KGHSH, CDR2 LQKENI. The data were taken from a study of blood T cell repertoires in COVID-19. Study as a whole: COVID-19 samples, acute and convalescent, were from the United States, Italy and Spain. Nucleic acid was either cDNA or gDNA, and it came from T cells, B-cell-depleted T cells, or PBMCs.

Participant age was about 18 to 89 years, and participants resided in 20 to 30 US areas. The study counted Cohort 3 donors as recovered given two negative PCRs, clearance, or symptom resolution. Libraries were prepared by immunoSEQ multiplex PCR; TCRdb keeps only in-frame clonotypes and omits some of them. The table lists a few hundred thousand clones, around 83% of them singletons. The sequenced sample consisted of PBMCs or T cells enriched from blood (not recorded which). The clonotype comes from a woman between 40 and 50 years old who had recovered from COVID-19. The rearrangement links TRBV18 to TRBJ2-5, with TRBD1 as a possible D gene (5 bases). CDR3 bases: TGTGCCAGCTCACCAGGGGCAGAACAAGAGACCCAGTACTTC. It encodes CASSPGAEQETQYF.